This TCR beta chain was captured in a study of control samples from healthy donors and cancer patients. Trimming took off 5 bases at V and 4 bases at J, with 17 bases between the two ends. The germline gives CDR1 SEHNR, CDR2 FQNEAQ (reference sequence). This CDR3 is 15 amino acids long. TCRdb's table, derived via immunoSEQ multiplex PCR, lists solely in-frame clones and lacks some. Altogether some 71,000 clones are present, 80% to 90% being singletons, with the ten largest covering under 3%. Material for sequencing was PBMCs. The chain is built from TRBV7-9 and TRBJ1-1, with D possibly matching TRBD1 (5 bases). The source of this sequence is a woman between 50 and 59 years old with head and neck cancer. The CDR3 DNA sequence: TGTGCCAGCAGCCCAACCGGGAGTAGGGGCACTGAAGCTTTCTTT. Its translation is CASSPTGSRGTEAFF. Filled out from reference TRBV7-9 and TRBJ1-1, the complete variable domain reads DTGVSQNPRHKITKRGQNVTFRCDPISEHNRLYWYRQTLGQGPEFLTYFQNEAQLEKSRLLSDRFSAERPKGSFSTLEIQRTEQGDSAMYLCASSPTGSRGTEAFFGQGTRLTVV.